This T cell receptor (beta chain) was documented in a study of blood T cell repertoires in COVID-19. Study in general: T cells, B-cell-depleted T cells, or PBMCs provided the cDNA or gDNA that served as material.

Seattle researchers signed up patients amid active infection and tracked them longitudinally. This clone was seen once. In the authors' workflow: Reference gene primer amplification gave nucleated cell count estimates. The table came from immunoSEQ multiplex PCR; TCRdb's copy has only in-frame clones and leaves some out. That table gives V, J and clone size, and the DNA gave D and trimming. This table has around 190,000 clones, about 80% appearing once. This CDR3 has 13 residues. Trimming cost V 6 bases and J 5 bases, with 13 bases left between them. The germline gives CDR1 MNHEY, CDR2 SMNVEV (reference sequence).

The J gene is TRBJ2-5, the V gene TRBV27; D is possibly TRBD2 (6 bases). The clonotype originates from a woman aged 60 to 75 with COVID-19, enrolled during active disease. Sequenced sample: peripheral blood. CDR3 in DNA: TGTGCCAGCAGCTGGAGGGGTTGGGAGACCCAGTACTTC. The encoded protein is CASSWRGWETQYF.